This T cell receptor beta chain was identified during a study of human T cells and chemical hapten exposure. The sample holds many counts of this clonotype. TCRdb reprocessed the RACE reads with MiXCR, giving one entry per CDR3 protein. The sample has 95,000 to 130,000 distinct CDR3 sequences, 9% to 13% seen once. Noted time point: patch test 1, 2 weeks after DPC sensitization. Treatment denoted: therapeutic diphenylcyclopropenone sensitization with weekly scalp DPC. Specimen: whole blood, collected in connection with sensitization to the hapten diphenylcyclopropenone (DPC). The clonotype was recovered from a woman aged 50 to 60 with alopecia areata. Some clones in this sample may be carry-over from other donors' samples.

CDR3 protein: CASSLNPGQDYNEQFF. The DNA of the CDR3 is TGTGCCAGCAGCTTGAATCCGGGACAGGATTACAATGAGCAGTTCTTC. J is TRBJ2-1 and V is TRBV5-4; 8 bases agree with TRBD1. V dropped 1 base and J dropped 4; count of bases not matched to a gene: 7. In germline, CDR1 is SGHNT, CDR2 YYREEE (reference sequence). This CDR3 contains 16 residues.